These 25 T cell receptor beta chains were sequenced from one sample in a study of tumor-infiltrating lymphocytes in primary liver carcinoma. Out of unsorted whole blood came the blood RNA, and germline DNA was extracted as well. The authors made TCR beta cDNA from roughly 480 ng total RNA with a constant-region primer. Generation of the TCR beta libraries relied on three nested multiplex PCR rounds using slightly modified ARM-PCR. TRBV1-TRBV30 forward primers paired with a C-beta reverse primer were used in the first two PCR rounds, which ran approximately 10 cycles each. In TCRdb, the multiplex PCR reads were re-called with MiXCR into one record per CDR3 protein. The table lists about 180,000 distinct CDR3 sequences, 50% to 75% of them singletons. The specimen sequenced was peripheral blood. Receptors originate from a man aged 35 to 55 with primary liver carcinoma and hepatitis B virus infection.

The rearrangement uses TRBV6-5 and TRBJ2-2, with TRBD2 matching 10 bases. The trim removed 5 bases at V and 3 bases at J, leaving 6 bases unmatched. The CDR3 is 16 amino acids. Looked up from germline, CDR1 is MNHEY and CDR2 is SVGAGI. CDR3 sequence reads: CASSKRTSGYTGELFF. The CDR3 DNA reads TGTGCCAGCAGTAAAAGGACTAGCGGTTACACCGGGGAGCTGTTTTTT.

The chain couples TRBV28 to TRBJ2-7; 8 bases are a match to TRBD1. The CDR3 contains 13 residues. Unmatched junction bases numbered 5, after V lost 4 bases and J lost 6 bases. The germline V gene has CDR1 MDHEN and CDR2 SYDVKM. The CDR3 loop is CASSSRRGLEQYF. CDR3 sequence (DNA): TGTGCCAGCAGTTCCCGCAGGGGGCTCGAGCAGTACTTC. Full variable domain (remainder filled in from reference TRBV28 and TRBJ2-7): DVKVTQSSRYLVKRTGEKVFLECVQDMDHENMFWYRQDPGLGLRLIYFSYDVKMKEKGDIPEGYSVSREKKERFSLILESASTNQTSMYLCASSSRRGLEQYFGPGTRLTVT.

The V call is TRBV28, the J call TRBJ2-2; D is possibly TRBD1 (5 bases). Trimming stripped 2 bases from V and 4 bases from J, with 20 bases between. Germline V gene data show CDR1 as MDHEN and CDR2 as SYDVKM. This CDR3 comprises 18 residues. The CDR3 protein is CASSLSLGGQGPTGELFF. In DNA form, the CDR3 reads TGTGCCAGCAGTTTAAGTTTAGGTGGGCAGGGCCCCACCGGGGAGCTGTTTTTT.

The chain joins TRBV6-1 to TRBJ2-1; 12 nucleotides match TRBD2. The CDR3 runs 15 residues. In germline, CDR1 is MNHNS, CDR2 SASEGT. V lost 2 bases to trimming and J lost 8 bases; unmatched junction nucleotides: 4. The CDR3 bases are TGTGCCAGCAGTGAACTAGCGGGAGGGCCTTATGAGCAGTTCTTC. It specifies CASSELAGGPYEQFF.

As regards this clonotype: A much larger clone differs from this one at a single base, so this may be a read error. This chain uses TRBV4-2 with TRBJ2-5; perhaps TRBD2 as D (6 bases). The V end was cut by 2 bases, the J end by 4 bases, with 14 bases between. CDR1 and CDR2 (germline): LGHNA, YNFKEQ. This CDR3 is built from 15 residues. CDR3 in DNA: TGTGCCAGCAGCCAATGGGCGGGATTGGGAGAGACCCAGTACTTC. Translated, it gives CASSQWAGLGETQYF.

This clonotype was detected many times. V and J are TRBV11-2 and TRBJ1-3; maybe TRBD1 (6 bases). The CDR3 loop spans 17 amino acids. Per the germline V gene, CDR1 is SGHAT and CDR2 is FQNNGV. Trimming left V 5 bases short and J 2 bases short, with 19 bases between. As DNA, the CDR3 is TGTGCCAGCAGCATCCACCCCGGACAGAAAACTGGAAACACCATATATTTT. Its translation: CASSIHPGQKTGNTIYF. Combining the CDR3 with reference TRBV11-2 and TRBJ1-3 gives the whole variable domain EAGVAQSPRYKIIEKRQSVAFWCNPISGHATLYWYQQILGQGPKLLIQFQNNGVVDDSQLPKDRFSAERLKGVDSTLKIQPAKLEDSAVYLCASSIHPGQKTGNTIYFGEGSWLTVV.

For the CDR3, the DNA is TGTGCCAGCAGTTTCAGGACGGGTGGAGATACGCAGTATTTT. This encodes CASSFRTGGDTQYF. The rearrangement links TRBV5-5 to TRBJ2-3; D call uncertain. Trimming took off 5 bases at V and 5 bases at J, with 15 bases between the two ends. This CDR3 spans 14 amino acids. CDR1 and CDR2 (germline): SGHKS, YYEKEE (reference sequence). The whole variable domain, remainder taken from reference TRBV5-5 and TRBJ2-3, is DAGVTQSPTHLIKTRGQQVTLRCSPISGHKSVSWYQQVLGQGPQFIFQYYEKEERGRGNFPDRFSARQFPNYSSELNVNALLLGDSALYLCASSFRTGGDTQYFGPGTRLTVL.

The chain carries TRBV19 and TRBJ2-4, with D maybe TRBD2 (6 bases). This CDR3 spans 16 amino acids. Germline lookup yields CDR1 LNHDA and CDR2 SQIVND (reference sequence). V was shortened by 5 bases and J by 3 bases, with 17 bases between the two germline ends. As DNA, the CDR3 is TGTGCCAGTAGTCCTCTCGGGAGCGCGATCAAAAACATTCAGTACTTC. Amino acids: CASSPLGSAIKNIQYF.

Details on this clonotype: This may be a read error, as it is one base from a much larger clone. This chain uses TRBV6-1 with TRBJ2-1; TRBD2 matches 10 bases. The germline V gene encodes CDR1 MNHNS and CDR2 SASEGT. The CDR3 is made up of 15 amino acids. The CDR3: CANSEEASGSNEQFF. The DNA for the CDR3 is TGTGCCAACAGTGAAGAGGCTAGCGGGAGCAATGAGCAGTTCTTC.

This sequence joins TRBV12-3 or TRBV12-4 and TRBJ2-7; D might be TRBD2 (5 bases). The ends were cut back, 6 bases at V and 0 bases at J, with 12 bases in the middle. The CDR3 is 14 residues long. In DNA form, the CDR3 reads TGTGCCAGCAGCCGTGGCGGGTCCTCCTACGAGCAGTACTTC. Translation: CASSRGGSSYEQYF.

The V gene is TRBV12-5, the J gene TRBJ1-2; D unresolved. V lost 5 bases and J lost 10, with 11 bases in between. The CDR3 has 11 amino acids. The germline gives CDR1 LGHNT, CDR2 FRNRAP. DNA of the CDR3: TGTGCTAGTGGTCCACCGAATGACTACACCTTC. Protein product: CASGPPNDYTF.

In its sample, this clonotype was seen a few times. J is TRBJ2-7 and V is TRBV6-5, with D tentatively TRBD1 (6 bases). The germline CDR1 and CDR2 sequences are MNHEY and SVGAGI. The V and J ends lost 7 bases and 3 bases respectively, with 13 bases between them. There are 13 residues in the CDR3. The CDR3 loop reads CASTSRGIYEQYF. The CDR3 DNA reads TGTGCCAGCACATCAAGGGGGATCTACGAGCAGTACTTC.

The chain recombines TRBV11-3 with TRBJ2-7; a weak D match, TRBD1 (5 bases). Germline CDR1 SGHNT, CDR2 YENEEA. This CDR3 region has 15 residues. V lost 1 base, J lost 2 bases, and 12 bases lay in between. This chain's CDR3 is CASSLADTYTYEQYF. CDR3 bases: TGTGCCAGCAGCTTAGCGGACACGTACACCTACGAGCAGTACTTC.

The rearrangement uses TRBV6-5 and TRBJ2-1, with 9 bases lining up with TRBD2. With V trimmed by 6 bases and J by 5 bases, 2 bases remained unmatched. The germline V gene has CDR1 MNHEY and CDR2 SVGAGI. This CDR3 is 13 amino acids long. The CDR3 protein is CASRERGDNEQFF. The DNA of the CDR3 is TGTGCCAGCAGGGAGCGGGGGGACAATGAGCAGTTCTTC.

This clonotype turned up a few times. The V and J genes are TRBV6-5 and TRBJ2-2, with a tentative D call TRBD1 (5 bases). CDR1 is MNHEY, CDR2 SVGAGI, per germline. V dropped 4 bases and J dropped 2 bases, with 17 bases sitting between them. The CDR3 is 17 residues long. The CDR3 is CASSSRPPGLNTGELFF. CDR3 in DNA: TGTGCCAGCAGTTCCCGTCCCCCAGGGTTAAACACCGGGGAGCTGTTTTTT.

V and J are TRBV30 and TRBJ2-4; TRBD2 might be the D (7 bases). This CDR3 comprises 14 residues. V was cut by 4 bases and J by 7 bases, with 17 bases left in between. Germline values: CDR1 GTSNPN, CDR2 SVGIG (reference sequence). The CDR3 DNA reads TGTGCCTGGAATGTGCAGGGGAGGGGGAACATTCAGTACTTC. Translation gives CAWNVQGRGNIQYF.

The CDR3 sequence: CASSGRQGAYEQYF. CDR3 nucleotide sequence: TGCGCCAGCAGTGGCCGGCAGGGAGCCTACGAGCAGTACTTC. This sequence joins TRBV10-2 and TRBJ2-7; D possibly uses TRBD1 or TRBD2 (5 bases each). Deletions cut 4 bases from V and 2 bases from J, with 12 bases between. The CDR3 spans 14 residues. Germline V gives CDR1 WSHSY, CDR2 SAAADI.

The chain employs TRBV30 and TRBJ2-1; tentative D call: TRBD1 (6 bases). The V end lost 3 bases, the J end lost 0 bases, and 12 bases lay between the germline ends. Germline V lookup: CDR1 GTSNPN, CDR2 SVGIG (reference sequence). The CDR3 sequence is 15 residues long. CDR3 sequence: CAWRATGLSYNEQFF. In nucleotides, the CDR3 is TGTGCCTGGAGGGCTACAGGGCTCTCCTACAATGAGCAGTTCTTC. Full variable domain (remainder filled in from reference TRBV30 and TRBJ2-1): SQTIHQWPATLVQPVGSPLSLECTVEGTSNPNLYWYRQAAGRGLQLLFYSVGIGQISSEVPQNLSASRPQDRQFILSSKKLLLSDSGFYLCAWRATGLSYNEQFFGPGTRLTVL.

The CDR3 DNA reads as TGTGCCATCAGTGATGACAGGACCTCGGGAAACACCATATATTTT. It specifies CAISDDRTSGNTIYF. The chain combines TRBV10-3 with TRBJ1-3; the D gene is possibly TRBD1 (6 bases). There are 15 residues in the CDR3. Trimming shortened V by 3 bases and J by 4 bases, and 13 bases separated the two germline ends. Germline CDR1 ENHRY, CDR2 SYGVKD.

At least ten counts were recorded for this clonotype. The rearrangement uses TRBV11-1 and TRBJ2-3, with D perhaps matching TRBD2 (5 bases). Trimming removed 5 bases at V and 0 bases at J, with 12 bases between. Germline CDR1 SGHAT, CDR2 FQDESV (reference sequence). The CDR3 is made up of 15 amino acids. The CDR3 here is CASSQSGTSTDTQYF. CDR3 nucleotides: TGTGCCAGCAGCCAGAGCGGAACTAGCACAGATACGCAGTATTTT.

Remarks on this clonotype: Relative to the germline gene, one junction end is altered; a read error may explain this. The chain uses TRBV29-1 and TRBJ1-3, with D possibly being TRBD1 (5 bases). Germline V gene data show CDR1 as SQVTM and CDR2 as ANQGSEA. CDR3 size: 14 residues. CDR3 sequence: CSVEDGAEGNTIYF. Written as DNA, the CDR3 is TGTAGCGTTGAAGACGGGGCTGAAGGAAACACCATATATTTT.

Comment on this clonotype: Relative to the germline gene, one junction end is altered; a read error may explain this. The V call is TRBV11-1, the J call TRBJ2-2; TRBD2 aligns across 8 bases. Per germline, CDR1 SGHAT and CDR2 FQDESV (reference sequence). The length of the CDR3 is 15 residues. CDR3 nucleotides: TGTGCCAGCAGCCCGGGAGGGGGAGACACCGGGAAGCTGTTTTTT. It is translated as CASSPGGGDTGKLFF.

Concerning this clonotype itself: A single base separates this from a much larger clone, so it may be a read error. CDR3 region: CANGLDWTSGSYEQYF. The CDR3 DNA is TGTGCCAACGGCTTGGACTGGACTAGCGGGAGCTACGAGCAGTACTTC. The chain links TRBV11-2 to TRBJ2-7; 13 positions match TRBD2. The CDR3 extends over 16 amino acids. Per germline, CDR1 SGHAT and CDR2 FQNNGV. After removal of 10 bases from V and 3 bases from J, the junction contained 12 bases not matched to a gene. The full variable domain, completed using reference TRBV11-2 and TRBJ2-7, is EAGVAQSPRYKIIEKRQSVAFWCNPISGHATLYWYQQILGQGPKLLIQFQNNGVVDDSQLPKDRFSAERLKGVDSTLKIQPAKLEDSAVYLCANGLDWTSGSYEQYFGPGTRLTVT.

Comment on this clonotype: One end of the junction is discordant with germline, which a read error may explain. The chain couples TRBV6-5 to TRBJ2-7; 8 bases map to TRBD1. Germline values: CDR1 MNHEY, CDR2 SVGAGI. CDR3 length: 14 amino acids. This chain's CDR3 is CARSYSQGAFEQYF. The CDR3 DNA reads TGTGCCAGAAGTTACTCTCAGGGGGCATTCGAGCAGTACTTC.

Remarks on this clonotype: At one boundary the junction diverges from the germline segment, which might be a read error. This chain's CDR3 is CASSPRKIAGYNEQLF. CDR3 DNA sequence: TGCGCCAGCAGCCCCCGAAAGATAGCGGGGTACAATGAGCAGCTCTTC. The V gene is TRBV4-1, the J gene TRBJ2-1; 8 bases match TRBD2. The CDR3 totals 16 residues. From germline, CDR1 is MGHRA and CDR2 YSYEKL.